This section outlines one T cell receptor beta chain sequence together with its context. Its antigen is unidentified. The authors sorted CD4+ naive, central memory, regulatory and stem cell-like memory cells via CD45RO/CCR7/CD25/CD127/CD95/CD27. These data belong to a study of beta chain features in type 1 diabetes. Findings of the study overall: Researchers reported that naive, central memory and Treg TCRB repertoires appeared more similar in patients than in healthy donors.

The authors reverse transcribed all of the isolated RNA, so sequencing captured expressed TCRB transcripts. The repertoire was sequenced with immunoSEQ multiplex PCR; TCRdb's copy has only in-frame clones and lacks some. This sample carries 350,000 to 450,000 clones, more than 11% of them seen once, and the ten largest clones take about 0.034%. The source material was naive CD4+ T cells from blood. This TCR was recovered from a man aged 30 to 39 in good health.

The CDR3 spells CASSEVGANEQYV. The CDR3 nucleotides read TGTGCCAGCAGTGAAGTAGGGGCGAACGAGCAGTACGTC. The chain has TRBV6-1 and TRBJ2-7, with a possible D match to TRBD1 (5 bases). The V gene's germline CDR1 is MNHNS and CDR2 SASEGT. This CDR3 spans 13 amino acids. Between the trimmed V and J ends, which lost 1 base and 5 bases, there was a span of 9 bases.